The clone carrying this T cell receptor beta chain was recorded a few times. These data come from a study of blood T cells in healthy people across ages. Alongside a J-beta primer mix, a sample-barcoded 5' primer served in a second PCR lasting about 6 to 11 cycles. Using its own MiXCR run on the 5' RACE reads, TCRdb lists one record per CDR3 protein. Of about 1.4 million distinct CDR3 sequences in the sample, almost 60% were seen once. The V gene's germline CDR1 is LGHNA and CDR2 YNFKEQ. V gave up 1 base and J gave up 4 bases, with 13 bases separating them. CDR3 length equals 15 residues. The people who gave samples were healthy Caucasians from Russia, aged 6 to 90. Isolation of PBMCs gave at least 7 million cells per sample.

The sequenced material came from blood. This chain uses TRBV4-2 with TRBJ1-2; TRBD1 might be the D (5 bases). The receptor's source is a man younger than 30 in good health. The CDR3 bases are TGTGCCAGCAGCCAAGCCCCCCCAGGGTCCTATGGCTACACCTTC. This translates into CASSQAPPGSYGYTF.